This T cell receptor beta chain was observed in a study of T-cell reconstitution after alpha-beta-depleted transplantation in children. For TCRbeta, the library was prepared with unique molecular identifiers. One entry per CDR3 protein results from TCRdb running MiXCR on the PCR reads. The sample gives hundreds of thousands of distinct CDR3 sequences, around 25% of which show up once; 4.5% to 5.5% is in the top ten. V was shortened by 1 base and J by 6 bases, with 12 bases between the two germline ends. The germline V gene encodes CDR1 SGHRS and CDR2 YFSETQ. The CDR3 runs 14 residues. The starting material was PBMCs, mostly from graft donor cells, obtained 360 days after TCRalphabeta/CD19-depleted stem cell transplant. The V gene is TRBV5-1, the J gene TRBJ2-3; unclear D gene. The receptor comes from a female patient aged 2-9 years who had a stem cell transplant for congenital amegakaryocytic thrombocytopenia, so the T cells may come from the graft donor. Here the CDR3 DNA reads TGCGCCAGCAGCTTGTTTCTGGGGTGGGATACGCAGTATTTT. Protein: CASSLFLGWDTQYF.